The TCR beta chain under discussion was sequenced for a study of cytomegalovirus exposure and HLA in healthy donors. Overall study findings and caveats: According to a subsequent analysis, TCR clusters identified in the first cohort showed a tendency to co-occur across the roughly 120 validation repertoires.

Comment on this clone: The target antigen is unknown.

Sequenced by immunoSEQ multiplex PCR; TCRdb stores in-frame clones only, minus some. Of hundreds of thousands of clones listed, less than 95% are singletons. Trimming stripped 0 bases from V and 5 bases from J, with 16 bases between. Looked up from germline, CDR1 is SGHNT and CDR2 is YYREEE (reference sequence). This CDR3 is built from 16 residues. The TCR comes from a woman in her thirties in good health and CMV-seronegative. Sequencing was done on a sample of PBMCs. This chain uses TRBV5-4 with TRBJ2-3; maybe TRBD2 (7 bases). The CDR3 nucleotides read TGTGCCAGCAGCTTGGTAACAGGGAGGGCGGGAGATACGCAGTATTTT. The encoded protein is CASSLVTGRAGDTQYF.